This T cell receptor (beta chain) was captured in a study of siplizumab effects on memory and regulatory T cells. TCRdb's copy holds only in-frame clones and misses some; the assay was immunoSEQ multiplex PCR. Altogether some 100,000 clones are present, 92% being singletons, with the ten largest covering under 0.75%. Per germline, CDR1 LNHDA and CDR2 SQIVND (reference sequence). The CDR3 extends over 11 amino acids. With 8 bases removed from V and 9 bases from J, the gap between germline ends came to 14 bases. This TCR came from a human donor in good health. This chain links TRBV19 with TRBJ2-7; tentative D call: TRBD1 (6 bases). Sequencing input: Tregs sorted from blood. Here the CDR3 reads CASSQGLGQYF. DNA of the CDR3: TGTGCCAGTTCACAGGGCCTCGGGCAGTACTTC.